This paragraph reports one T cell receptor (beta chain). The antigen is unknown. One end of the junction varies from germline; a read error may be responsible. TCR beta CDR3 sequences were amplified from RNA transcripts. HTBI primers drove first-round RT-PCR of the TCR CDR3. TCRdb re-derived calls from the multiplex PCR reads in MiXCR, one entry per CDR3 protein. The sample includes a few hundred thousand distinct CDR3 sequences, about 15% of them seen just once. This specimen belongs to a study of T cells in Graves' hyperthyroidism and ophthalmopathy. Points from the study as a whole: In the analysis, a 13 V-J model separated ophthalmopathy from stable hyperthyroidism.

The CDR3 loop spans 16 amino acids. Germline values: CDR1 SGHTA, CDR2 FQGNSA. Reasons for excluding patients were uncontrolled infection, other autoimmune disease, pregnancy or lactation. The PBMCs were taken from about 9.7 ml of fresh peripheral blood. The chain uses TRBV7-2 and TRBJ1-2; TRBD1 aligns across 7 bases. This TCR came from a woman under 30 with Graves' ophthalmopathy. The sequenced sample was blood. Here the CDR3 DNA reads TGCGCCAGCAGCCAAGATCAAGACAGGGTGATGAAAGGCTACACCTTC. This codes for CASSQDQDRVMKGYTF.